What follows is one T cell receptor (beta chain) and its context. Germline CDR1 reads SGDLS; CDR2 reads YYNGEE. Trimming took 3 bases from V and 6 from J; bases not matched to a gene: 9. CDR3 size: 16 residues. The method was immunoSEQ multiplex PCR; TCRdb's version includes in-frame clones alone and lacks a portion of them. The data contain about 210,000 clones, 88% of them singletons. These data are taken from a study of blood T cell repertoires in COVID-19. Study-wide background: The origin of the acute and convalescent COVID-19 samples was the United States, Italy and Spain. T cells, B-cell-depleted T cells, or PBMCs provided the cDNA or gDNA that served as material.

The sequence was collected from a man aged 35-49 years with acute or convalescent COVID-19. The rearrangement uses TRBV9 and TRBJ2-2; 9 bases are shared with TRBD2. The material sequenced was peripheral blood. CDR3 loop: CASSAPGGREPGELFF. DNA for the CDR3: TGTGCCAGCAGCGCACCGGGCGGGAGGGAGCCCGGGGAGCTGTTTTTT.